This TCR beta chain emerged from a study of cytomegalovirus exposure and HLA in healthy donors. Background on the study: From about 170 million T cells, an earlier analysis saw roughly 100 million unique TCR beta sequences. Study-level points and caveats: An analysis was carried out at a later point. It showed that HLA-associated TCR beta chains were more clonally expanded than equally common non-associated chains. The authors enumerated roughly 180 TCR beta chains as linked to cytomegalovirus.

The V gene end was trimmed by 4 bases and the J gene end by 4 bases; junction bases not matched to a gene: 8. This CDR3 contains 15 residues. From germline, CDR1 is SGDLS and CDR2 YYNGEE. Primers included in the PCR were 60 Vbeta and 13 Jbeta primers. Sequencing used immunoSEQ multiplex PCR; TCRdb keeps in-frame clones, though not all of them. The sample has 95,000 to 150,000 clones; the top ten hold 3.6%. Turning to this clone: Its target is unknown.

The V gene is TRBV9, the J gene TRBJ2-3, with 8 bases lining up with TRBD1. Sequencing used PBMCs. The TCR comes from a man aged 18 to 30 in good health and CMV-seronegative. In DNA, the CDR3 is TGTGCCAGCAGCACTCAGGGGGCCGGGGCAGATACGCAGTATTTT. Translated: CASSTQGAGADTQYF.